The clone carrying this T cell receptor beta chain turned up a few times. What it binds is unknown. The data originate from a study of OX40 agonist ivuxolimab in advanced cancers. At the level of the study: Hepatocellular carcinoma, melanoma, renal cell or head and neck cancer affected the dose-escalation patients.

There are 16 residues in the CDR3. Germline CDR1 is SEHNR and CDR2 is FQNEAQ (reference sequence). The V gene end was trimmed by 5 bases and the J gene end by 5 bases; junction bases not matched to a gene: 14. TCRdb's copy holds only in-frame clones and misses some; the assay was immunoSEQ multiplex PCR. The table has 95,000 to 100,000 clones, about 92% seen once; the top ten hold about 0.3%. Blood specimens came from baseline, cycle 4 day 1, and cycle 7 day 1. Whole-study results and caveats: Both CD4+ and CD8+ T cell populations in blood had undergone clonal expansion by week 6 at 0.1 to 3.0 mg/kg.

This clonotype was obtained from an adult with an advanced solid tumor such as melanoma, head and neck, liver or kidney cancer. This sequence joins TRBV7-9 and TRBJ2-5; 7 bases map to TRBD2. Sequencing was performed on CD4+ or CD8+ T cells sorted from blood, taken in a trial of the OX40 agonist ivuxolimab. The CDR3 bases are TGTGCCAGCAGCCCCTCTCGGACTAGGCCCGGGGAGACCCAGTACTTC. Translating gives CASSPSRTRPGETQYF.